This entry lists 8 T cell receptor beta chains sequenced from one sample in a study of blood T cells in healthy people across ages. Then a second PCR, running roughly 7 to 12 cycles, was carried out with a sample-barcoded 5' primer and a J-beta primer mix. TCRdb re-called the 5' RACE reads with MiXCR, one entry per CDR3 protein. The sample holds 1.5 million to 2 million distinct CDR3 sequences, around 48% seen once. Sequenced: blood. The receptors here all came from a woman aged 35 to 49 in good health.

V and J are TRBV6-5 and TRBJ1-1; D possibly corresponds to TRBD1 (6 bases). CDR3 length: 17 residues. CDR1 is MNHEY and CDR2 is SVGAGI in the germline V gene. Trimming took off 0 bases at V and 4 bases at J, with 18 bases between the two ends. The CDR3 spells CASSYSSRGRGGTEAFF. Written as DNA, the CDR3 is TGTGCCAGCAGTTACTCCTCCCGTGGCAGGGGAGGCACTGAAGCTTTCTTT.

This clonotype was recorded a few times. The V and J genes are TRBV9 and TRBJ2-3, with D possibly matching TRBD2 (5 bases). CDR3 size: 15 residues. In germline, CDR1 is SGDLS, CDR2 YYNGEE. The germline V and J ends were trimmed by 5 bases and 3 bases, with 16 bases remaining between them. The CDR3 DNA follows: TGTGCCAGCAGAGCAAACGGGCTAGCAACAGATACGCAGTATTTT. Translation gives CASRANGLATDTQYF.

The chain links TRBV15 to TRBJ2-5; D might be TRBD1 or TRBD2, each matching 5 bases. The end of the DNA is better explained by TRBJ2-7, so the J call may be wrong. The length of the CDR3 is 13 residues. CDR1 and CDR2 from the germline V gene are LNHNV and YYDKDF (reference sequence). The CDR3, as DNA: TGTGCCACCAGCAGAGATGAGGGGTACGAGCAGTACTTC. Its translation is CATSRDEGYEQYF.

This chain connects TRBV7-9 to TRBJ2-1, with 8 bases identical to TRBD2. Germline lookup yields CDR1 SEHNR and CDR2 FQNEAQ (reference sequence). Trimming removed 5 bases from V and 6 bases from J; junction bases left unmatched: 6. The CDR3 is 14 amino acids. CDR3 DNA sequence: TGTGCCAGCAGCGTACCGGGACTAGGCAATGAGCAGTTCTTC. Its protein product is CASSVPGLGNEQFF.

This clonotype was recorded a few times. The chain joins TRBV15 to TRBJ2-5; D remains ambiguous. The V gene's germline CDR1 is LNHNV and CDR2 YYDKDF (reference sequence). Trimming shortened V by 4 bases and J by 5 bases, and 17 bases separated the two germline ends. The CDR3 runs to 15 residues. The CDR3 region is CATSTKWEVGETQYF. CDR3 nucleotides: TGTGCCACCAGCACAAAGTGGGAAGTGGGGGAGACCCAGTACTTC.

This clonotype was observed a few times. J is TRBJ2-4 and V is TRBV10-3; D ambiguous. The length of the CDR3 is 11 residues. Trimming removed 0 bases from V and 7 bases from J, with 1 base in between. Germline assignment: CDR1 ENHRY and CDR2 SYGVKD. CDR3 region: CAISESNIQYF. CDR3 bases: TGTGCCATCAGTGAGTCGAACATTCAGTACTTC.

The chain links TRBV20-1 to TRBJ1-5; the D is unclear. V was cut by 2 bases and J by 6 bases, with 8 bases left in between. This CDR3 is 12 amino acids long. CDR1 and CDR2 from the germline V gene are DFQATT and SNEGSKA (reference sequence). CDR3 bases: TGCAGTGCTAGAAGTGGTTCTCAGCCCCAGCATTTT. Encoded protein: CSARSGSQPQHF.

This chain links TRBV4-2 with TRBJ2-3; 8 bases agree with TRBD2. CDR3 size: 17 residues. The V gene's germline CDR1 is LGHNA and CDR2 YNFKEQ. Unmatched junction bases numbered 6, after V lost 1 base and J lost 0 bases. In DNA, the CDR3 is TGTGCCAGCAGCCAAGGGCTAGCGGGTTCTAGCACAGATACGCAGTATTTT. This encodes CASSQGLAGSSTDTQYF.